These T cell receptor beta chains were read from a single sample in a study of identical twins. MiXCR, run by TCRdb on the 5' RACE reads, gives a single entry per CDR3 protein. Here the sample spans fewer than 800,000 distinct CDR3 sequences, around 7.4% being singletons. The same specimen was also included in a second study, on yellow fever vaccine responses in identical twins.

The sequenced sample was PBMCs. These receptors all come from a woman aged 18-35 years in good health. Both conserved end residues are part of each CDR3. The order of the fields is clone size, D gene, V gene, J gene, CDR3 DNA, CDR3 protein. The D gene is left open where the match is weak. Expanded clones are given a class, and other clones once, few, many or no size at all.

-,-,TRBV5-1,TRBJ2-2,TGCGCCAGCAGCTTCTTGGGGAGTCAAACCGGGGAGCTGTTTTTT,CASSFLGSQTGELFF
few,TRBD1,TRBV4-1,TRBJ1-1,TGCGCCAGCAGCTCCCGAGGGGGCGACACTGAAGCTTTCTTT,CASSSRGGDTEAFF
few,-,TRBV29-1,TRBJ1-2,TGCAGCGGACGGATGGGGGATGGCTACACCTTC,CSGRMGDGYTF
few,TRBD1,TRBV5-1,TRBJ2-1,TGCGCCAGCAGCTTGGTAGGGTCAGGGGGTTACAATGAGCAGTTCTTC,CASSLVGSGGYNEQFF
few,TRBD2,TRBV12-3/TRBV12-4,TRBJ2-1,TGTGCCAGCAGTTTAGTTCGAGGGACTAGCGGGACAACCTACAATGAGCAGTTCTTC,CASSLVRGTSGTTYNEQFF
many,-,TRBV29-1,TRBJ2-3,TGCAGCGCCGAGAAGGAGGCAGATACGCAGTATTTT,CSAEKEADTQYF
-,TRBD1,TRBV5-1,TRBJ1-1,TGCGCCAGCAGCTTGGAGGACAGGCGGAACACTGAAGCTTTCTTT,CASSLEDRRNTEAFF
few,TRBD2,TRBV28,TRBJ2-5,TGTGCCAGCAGCGGTAGCGGGAGGGCTTGGGAGACCCAGTACTTC,CASSGSGRAWETQYF
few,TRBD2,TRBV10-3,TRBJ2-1,TGTGCCATCAGTTCGACTAGCGGGGGGGCGTATGAGCAGTTCTTC,CAISSTSGGAYEQFF
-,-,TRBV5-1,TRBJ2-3,TGCGCCAGCAGCTTGGAGGGACCCGGTAGAGATACGCAGTATTTT,CASSLEGPGRDTQYF
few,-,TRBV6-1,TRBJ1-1,TGTGCCAGCAGTAGGGACGGACCCTTTGAAGCTTTCTTT,CASSRDGPFEAFF
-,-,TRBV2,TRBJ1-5,TGTGCCAGCAGTGAACGTTACCTCGGAAGGGGTGTCAATCAGCCCCAGCATTTT,CASSERYLGRGVNQPQHF
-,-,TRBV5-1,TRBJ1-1,TGCGCCAGCAGCCCTTATGGACGGGGTGAAGCTTTCTTT,CASSPYGRGEAFF
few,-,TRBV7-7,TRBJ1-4,TGTGCCAGCAGCCTTACAGACGCAACTAATGAAAAACTGTTTTTT,CASSLTDATNEKLFF